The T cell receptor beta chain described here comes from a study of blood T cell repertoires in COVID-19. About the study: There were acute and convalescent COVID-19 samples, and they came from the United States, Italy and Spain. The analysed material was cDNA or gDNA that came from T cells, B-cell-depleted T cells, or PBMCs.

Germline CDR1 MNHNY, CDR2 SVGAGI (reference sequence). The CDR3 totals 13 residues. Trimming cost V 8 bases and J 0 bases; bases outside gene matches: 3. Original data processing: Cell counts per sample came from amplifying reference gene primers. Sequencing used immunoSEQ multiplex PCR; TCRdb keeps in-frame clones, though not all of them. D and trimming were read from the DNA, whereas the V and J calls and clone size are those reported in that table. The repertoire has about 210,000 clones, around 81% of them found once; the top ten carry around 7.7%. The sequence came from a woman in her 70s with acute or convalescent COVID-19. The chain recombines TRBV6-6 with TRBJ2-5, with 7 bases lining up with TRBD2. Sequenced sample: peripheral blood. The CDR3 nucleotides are TGTGCCAGCGGGGGGGGGTACCAAGAGACCCAGTACTTC. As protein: CASGGGYQETQYF.